This TCR beta chain is drawn from a study of blood T cell repertoires in COVID-19. Per the germline V gene, CDR1 is KGHSH and CDR2 is LQKENI. V shed 0 bases and J shed 4 bases, with 9 bases lying between them. The CDR3 sequence is 15 residues long. Only in-frame clones appear in the TCRdb table, and some are missing; sequencing was by immunoSEQ multiplex PCR. This table has 350,000 to 400,000 clones, 90% appearing once. The chain has TRBV18 and TRBJ2-2; D might be TRBD1 (6 bases). The receptor was derived from a man in his late teens or twenties with active or convalescent COVID-19. Sequences were obtained from peripheral blood. The CDR3 region is CASSPPDRPTGELFF. In DNA, the CDR3 is TGTGCCAGCTCACCACCGGACAGACCCACCGGGGAGCTGTTTTTT. The variable domain in full, with the rest retrieved from reference TRBV18 and TRBJ2-2, is NAGVMQNPRHLVRRRGQEARLRCSPMKGHSHVYWYRQLPEEGLKFMVYLQKENIIDESGMPKERFSAEFPKEGPSILRIQQVVRGDSAAYFCASSPPDRPTGELFFGEGSRLTVL.